These T cell receptor beta chains were read from a single sample in a study of CD8 T cells in Susac syndrome. One entry per CDR3 protein results from TCRdb running MiXCR on the immunoSEQ multiplex PCR reads. Counted here are about 300,000 distinct CDR3 sequences, approximately 91% occurring once; the ten biggest clones make up 0.18%. The sample consisted of CD8+ T cells from PBMCs. The receptors here all came from a human donor with multiple sclerosis. The CDR3 runs from the conserved cysteine through the conserved F or W. Fields, in order: D gene, J gene, clone size, V gene, CDR3 protein, CDR3 DNA. A D gene is named only where the DNA matches it firmly. Clone size is not always given. Where it is, it says once, few, many or a class for expanded clones.

>TRBD1|TRBJ2-7|NA|TRBV20-1
CSARDRAGQVSFEQYF
TGCAGTGCTAGAGACCGGGCGGGACAGGTATCTTTCGAGCAGTACTTC
>NA|TRBJ1-1|NA|TRBV5-1
CASSLVGGDYNTEAFF
TGCGCCAGCAGCTTGGTCGGAGGGGACTATAACACTGAAGCTTTCTTT
>TRBD1|TRBJ2-3|NA|TRBV9
CASSAFGQAISTDTQYF
TGTGCCAGCAGCGCCTTCGGACAGGCGATCTCCACAGATACGCAGTATTTT
>TRBD1|TRBJ2-4|NA|TRBV11-1
CASSFPSPGQGANLAKNIQYF
TGTGCCAGCAGCTTCCCCTCCCCGGGACAGGGGGCCAATCTAGCCAAAAACATTCAGTACTTC
>NA|TRBJ1-1|NA|TRBV20-1
CSAASAGGDSTEAFF
TGCAGTGCTGCCTCAGCGGGGGGCGATTCTACTGAAGCTTTCTTT
>NA|TRBJ2-7|NA|TRBV7-2
CASSPRGPGVNEQYF
TGTGCCAGCAGCCCCAGGGGCCCGGGGGTGAACGAGCAGTACTTC
>NA|TRBJ1-5|NA|TRBV5-6
CASSLFRGEAQPQHF
TGTGCCAGCAGCTTGTTCAGGGGCGAGGCTCAGCCCCAGCATTTT
>NA|TRBJ1-1|NA|TRBV20-1
CSARRGLEAFF
TGCAGTGCTAGGCGGGGCCTGGAAGCTTTCTTT
>NA|TRBJ1-5|NA|TRBV12-3/TRBV12-4
CASSYQGLNQPQHF
TGTGCCAGCAGTTATCAGGGGTTGAATCAGCCCCAGCATTTT
>NA|TRBJ2-3|NA|TRBV19
CASTPGISYTDTQYF
TGTGCCAGTACCCCGGGTATCTCCTACACAGATACGCAGTATTTT
>NA|TRBJ2-7|NA|TRBV30
CAWSDKPYEQYF
TGTGCCTGGAGTGATAAACCCTACGAGCAGTACTTC
>TRBD2|TRBJ2-2|NA|TRBV6-2/TRBV6-3
CASSYWAAGGSAGELFF
TGTGCCAGCAGTTACTGGGCCGCGGGAGGTAGCGCCGGGGAGCTGTTTTTT
>NA|TRBJ1-1|NA|TRBV28
CASSLRGVEAFF
TGTGCCAGCAGTTTGAGAGGGGTTGAAGCTTTCTTT
>TRBD1|TRBJ2-5|NA|TRBV20-1
CSAAVDRGIKTQYF
TGCAGTGCTGCGGTCGACAGGGGTATCAAGACCCAGTACTTC
>NA|TRBJ2-6|NA|TRBV7-3
CASSRPISGANVLTF
TGTGCCAGCAGCCGTCCAATCTCTGGGGCCAACGTCCTGACTTTC
>TRBD1|TRBJ1-6|NA|TRBV20-1
CSAVDRLTYNSPLHF
TGCAGTGCTGTGGACAGGTTAACATATAATTCACCCCTCCACTTT
>NA|TRBJ1-4|NA|TRBV7-6
CASSSEWAGTPFFGEKLFF
TGTGCCAGCAGCTCCGAGTGGGCGGGGACCCCTTTTTTTGGGGAAAAACTGTTTTTT
>NA|TRBJ2-7|NA|TRBV9
CASSVGNEQYF
TGTGCCAGCAGCGTAGGGAACGAGCAGTACTTC
>NA|TRBJ2-2|NA|TRBV6-1
CASQGGEAGELFF
TGTGCCAGCCAGGGCGGGGAGGCCGGGGAGCTGTTTTTT
>TRBD1|TRBJ2-1|NA|TRBV19
CASSGLGRGFYNEQFF
TGTGCCAGTAGCGGATTAGGCAGGGGGTTCTACAATGAGCAGTTCTTC
>NA|TRBJ2-7|NA|TRBV4-3
CASSQDRAGAYEQYF
TGCGCCAGCAGCCAAGACCGGGCAGGGGCATACGAGCAGTACTTC
>NA|TRBJ2-1|NA|TRBV3-1
CASSAGGGLNEQFF
TGTGCCAGCAGCGCTGGGGGAGGTTTGAATGAGCAGTTCTTC
>TRBD2|TRBJ2-1|NA|TRBV6-1
CASSELAGAFNEQFF
TGTGCCAGCAGTGAACTAGCGGGAGCCTTCAATGAGCAGTTCTTC
>NA|TRBJ2-1|NA|TRBV12-3/TRBV12-4
CASSFGLRQFF
TGTGCCAGCAGTTTTGGGCTGAGGCAGTTCTTC
>TRBD1|TRBJ1-5|NA|TRBV5-6
CASSHSAGGRPQHF
TGTGCCAGCAGCCACTCGGCAGGGGGACGTCCCCAGCATTTT
>TRBD2|TRBJ2-7|NA|TRBV4-2
CASSHAGDYSYEQYF
TGTGCCAGCAGCCACGCCGGGGACTACTCCTACGAGCAGTACTTC
>NA|TRBJ2-4|NA|TRBV9
CASSVDGLDIQYF
TGTGCCAGCAGCGTGGATGGGTTGGACATTCAGTACTTC
>TRBD1|TRBJ2-7|few|TRBV29-1
CSVGGQGSYEQYF
TGCAGCGTTGGCGGACAGGGCTCCTACGAGCAGTACTTC
>NA|TRBJ2-7|NA|TRBV20-1
CSARVGGDTEQYF
TGCAGTGCTAGGGTCGGGGGTGACACCGAGCAGTACTTC
>TRBD1|TRBJ2-7|few|TRBV11-2
CASSLGGTAYEQYF
TGTGCCAGCAGCTTAGGTGGGACAGCCTACGAGCAGTACTTC
>TRBD2|TRBJ2-7|NA|TRBV20-1
CSAEGTSGRVYALSSYEQYF
TGCAGTGCGGAAGGGACTAGCGGGAGGGTCTACGCTTTGAGCTCCTACGAGCAGTACTTC
>TRBD1|TRBJ1-5|NA|TRBV10-3
CAISDSGTDNQPQHF
TGTGCCATCAGTGACTCCGGGACAGACAATCAGCCCCAGCATTTT
>NA|TRBJ2-7|NA|TRBV6-2/TRBV6-3
CASSYSAREGKYEQYF
TGTGCCAGCAGTTACTCGGCCAGGGAAGGAAAGTACGAGCAGTACTTC
>TRBD1|TRBJ2-5|NA|TRBV19
CASRAQGAQETQYF
TGTGCCAGTCGAGCACAGGGGGCTCAAGAGACCCAGTACTTC
>TRBD2|TRBJ2-3|NA|TRBV20-1
CSSPGTSGGPTRYPAQYF
TGCAGTTCGCCCGGGACTAGCGGGGGGCCAACTCGGTACCCGGCGCAGTATTTT
>NA|TRBJ2-3|NA|TRBV24-1
CATSDSRQVVTEWTDTQYF
TGTGCCACCAGTGACTCCCGACAGGTTGTAACGGAGTGGACAGATACGCAGTATTTT
>TRBD2|TRBJ2-3|NA|TRBV27
CASSLGIEAGAYTDTQYF
TGTGCCAGCAGTTTAGGGATAGAAGCGGGGGCCTACACAGATACGCAGTATTTT
>NA|TRBJ2-1|NA|TRBV7-9
CASSSDYNDQFF
TGTGCCAGCAGCTCGGACTACAATGACCAGTTCTTC
>TRBD1|TRBJ2-7|NA|TRBV4-1
CASSQELTGDEQYF
TGCGCCAGCAGCCAGGAGTTGACAGGGGACGAGCAGTACTTC
>NA|TRBJ2-7|NA|TRBV30
CAWGQGSYEQHF
NA
>NA|TRBJ1-5|NA|TRBV3-1
CASSQDGPGPQPQHF
TGTGCCAGCAGCCAAGATGGCCCAGGGCCCCAGCCCCAGCATTTT
>TRBD1|TRBJ2-1|NA|TRBV12-5
CASGPGTGAYNEQFF
TGTGCTAGTGGCCCGGGGACAGGCGCCTACAATGAGCAGTTCTTC
>TRBD1|TRBJ2-2|NA|TRBV29-1
CSVKQGTGELFF
TGCAGCGTCAAACAGGGGACCGGGGAGCTGTTTTTT
>NA|TRBJ2-5|NA|TRBV12-3/TRBV12-4
CASSLGRGTGYF
TGTGCCAGCAGTTTAGGCAGGGGTACGGGTTACTTC
>TRBD1|TRBJ1-4|NA|TRBV27
CASSLQGADEKLFF
TGTGCCAGCAGTTTACAGGGGGCAGATGAAAAACTGTTTTTT
>NA|TRBJ2-2|NA|TRBV4-3
CASSQAGPGSGTGELFF
TGCGCCAGCAGCCAAGCAGGCCCAGGGTCGGGCACCGGGGAGCTGTTTTTT
>TRBD2|TRBJ2-7|NA|TRBV27
CASSLSGTSGSLPGEQYF
TGTGCCAGCAGTTTATCCGGGACTAGCGGGAGCCTACCCGGGGAGCAGTACTTC
>TRBD2|TRBJ2-7|NA|TRBV27
CASSLLLGLASYEQYF
TGTGCCAGCAGTCTCCTCCTAGGACTAGCGTCCTACGAGCAGTACTTC
>TRBD1|TRBJ1-1|NA|TRBV27
CASSLEQGYTEAFF
TGTGCCAGCAGTTTGGAACAGGGGTATACTGAAGCTTTCTTT
>NA|TRBJ2-1|NA|TRBV24-1
CATAGSGYTEQFF
TGTGCCACCGCGGGCAGCGGGTATACTGAGCAGTTCTTC
>NA|TRBJ2-7|NA|TRBV29-1
CSVARTGESYF
TGCAGCGTTGCGCGCACCGGGGAGTCGTACTTC
>NA|TRBJ1-2|NA|TRBV24-1
CATSDHGGREGYTF
TGTGCCACCAGTGACCACGGGGGAAGGGAGGGCTACACCTTC
>NA|TRBJ1-4|NA|TRBV6-2/TRBV6-3
CASSKRAPEGGEKLFF
TGTGCCAGCAGTAAACGGGCCCCGGAAGGCGGTGAAAAACTGTTTTTT
>NA|TRBJ2-7|NA|TRBV28
CASSLGPGQGKAYEQYF
TGTGCCAGCAGTTTAGGGCCGGGCCAGGGGAAGGCTTACGAGCAGTACTTC
>NA|TRBJ2-5|NA|TRBV4-3
CASSQETSGETQYF
TGCGCCAGCAGCCAAGAAACTAGTGGGGAGACCCAGTACTTC
>NA|TRBJ2-1|NA|TRBV3-1
CASSQTSDSYNEQFF
TGTGCCAGCAGCCAAACTTCTGACAGCTACAATGAGCAGTTCTTC
>TRBD2|TRBJ2-3|few|TRBV7-9
CASSSSSGGSTDTQYF
TGTGCCAGCAGCTCCTCTAGCGGGGGCAGCACAGATACGCAGTATTTT
>NA|TRBJ2-7|NA|TRBV4-1
CASSQEKEAYEQYF
TGCGCCAGCAGCCAAGAGAAGGAGGCCTACGAGCAGTACTTC
>TRBD2|TRBJ2-7|NA|TRBV27
CASTALAGAGEQYF
TGTGCCAGCACCGCACTAGCGGGAGCTGGCGAGCAGTACTTC